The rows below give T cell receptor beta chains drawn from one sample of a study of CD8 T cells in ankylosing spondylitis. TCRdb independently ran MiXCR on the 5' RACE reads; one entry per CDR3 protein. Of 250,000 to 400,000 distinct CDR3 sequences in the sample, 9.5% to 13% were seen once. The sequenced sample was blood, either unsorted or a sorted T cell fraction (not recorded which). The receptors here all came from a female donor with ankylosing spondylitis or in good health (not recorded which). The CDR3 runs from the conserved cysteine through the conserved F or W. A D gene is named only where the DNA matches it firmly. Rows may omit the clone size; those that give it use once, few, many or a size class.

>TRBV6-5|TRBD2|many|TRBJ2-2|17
TGTGCCAGCAGTTACTCGCGGGGGGTTGGCAGCACCGGGGAGCTGTTTTTT
CASSYSRGVGSTGELFF
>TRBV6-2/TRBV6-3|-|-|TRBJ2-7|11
TGTGCCAGCACGAGAGCGAGGGAGCAGTACTTC
CASTRAREQYF
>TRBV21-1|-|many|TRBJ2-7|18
TGTGCCAGCAGCAAAAGTTTCCTTCATGCGGGGATTACCTACGAGCAGTACTTC
CASSKSFLHAGITYEQYF
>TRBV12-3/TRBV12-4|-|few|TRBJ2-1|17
TGTGCCAGCAGTCCCCCCCGGGCTGAAAACATATACAATGAGCAGTTCTTC
CASSPPRAENIYNEQFF
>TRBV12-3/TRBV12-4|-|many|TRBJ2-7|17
TGTGCCAGCAGTTTCAGGGCAGTGAAAGTGGGCTCCTACGAGCAGTACTTC
CASSFRAVKVGSYEQYF
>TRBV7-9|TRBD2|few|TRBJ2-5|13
TGTGCCAGCAGTAAAGGACTAGCTGCGACCCAGTACTTC
CASSKGLAATQYF
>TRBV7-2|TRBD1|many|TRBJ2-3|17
TGTGCCAGCAGTCTGGGACAGCAAGCATCTAGCACAGATACGCAGTATTTT
CASSLGQQASSTDTQYF
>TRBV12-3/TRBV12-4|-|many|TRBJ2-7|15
TGTGCCAGCAGAACTAATGGACTACCCCTAGACGAGCAGTACTTC
CASRTNGLPLDEQYF
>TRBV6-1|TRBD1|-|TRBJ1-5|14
TGTGCCAGCAACCGGGACAGGGTTTCTCAGCCCCAGCATTTT
CASNRDRVSQPQHF
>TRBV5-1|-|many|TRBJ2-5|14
TGCGCCAGCAGCCCCGGGACTCTCCAAGAGACCCAGTACTTC
CASSPGTLQETQYF
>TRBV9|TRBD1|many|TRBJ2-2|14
TGTGCCAGCCTCCGGGGACAGGGGTCCGGGGAGCTGTTTTTT
CASLRGQGSGELFF
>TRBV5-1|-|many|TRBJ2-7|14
TGCGCCAGCAGCTTGGGTCAGGGGATGGTCGAGCAGTACTTC
CASSLGQGMVEQYF
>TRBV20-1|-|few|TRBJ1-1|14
TGCAGTGCTCCTAAGGGCGTGGCGAACACTGAAGCTTTCTTT
CSAPKGVANTEAFF
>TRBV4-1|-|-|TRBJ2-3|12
TGCGCCAGCAGCCCCACTACCGTTACGCAGTATTTT
CASSPTTVTQYF
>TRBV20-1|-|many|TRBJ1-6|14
TGCAGTGCTAGAGTGGCCGGGGGACATTCACCCCTCCACTTT
CSARVAGGHSPLHF
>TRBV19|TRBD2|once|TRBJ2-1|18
TGTGCCAGTAGTATACAAGCGGGGGGGCCGAATGTTTACAATGAGCAGTTCTTC
CASSIQAGGPNVYNEQFF
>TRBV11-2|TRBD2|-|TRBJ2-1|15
TGTGCCAGCAGCTCCTCTCGGGGCGGGAGCAGTGAGCAGTTCTTC
CASSSSRGGSSEQFF
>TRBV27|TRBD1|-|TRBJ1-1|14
TGTGCCAGCACCCGGGGACAGGGGGCGACTGAAGCTTTCTTT
CASTRGQGATEAFF
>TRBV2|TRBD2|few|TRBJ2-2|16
TGTGCCAGCAGTGAATCCCTAGCGGGATACACCGGGGAGCTGTTTTTT
CASSESLAGYTGELFF
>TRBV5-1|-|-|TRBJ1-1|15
TGCGCCAGCAGCGGGCCGGAGGGCGCGAACACTGAAGCTTTCTTT
CASSGPEGANTEAFF
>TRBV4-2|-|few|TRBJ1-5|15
TGTGCCAGCAGCCTACACAGGGTAGACAATCAGCCCCAGCATTTT
CASSLHRVDNQPQHF
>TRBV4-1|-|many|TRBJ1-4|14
TGCGCCAGCAGCCAAGAATCTGCAGGTGAAAAACTGTTTTTT
CASSQESAGEKLFF
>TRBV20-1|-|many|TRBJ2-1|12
TGCAGTGCCCGGAAGGGGGACAATGAGCAGTTCTTC
CSARKGDNEQFF
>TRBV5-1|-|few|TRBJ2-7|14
TGCGCCAGCACCCGAGGGGGACTTCCTTACGAGCAGTACTTC
CASTRGGLPYEQYF
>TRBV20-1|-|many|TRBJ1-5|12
TGCAGTGCCGCCTATAGCAATCAGCCCCAGCATTTT
CSAAYSNQPQHF
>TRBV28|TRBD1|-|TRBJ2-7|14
TGTGCCAGCAAGGGGGCCGATTCACACAACGAGCAGTACTTC
CASKGADSHNEQYF
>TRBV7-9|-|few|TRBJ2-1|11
TGTGCCAGCAGCCCAATCGATGAGCAGTTCTTC
CASSPIDEQFF
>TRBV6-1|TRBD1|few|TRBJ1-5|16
TGTGCCAGCAGTCGAACCCACAGGGGGCTAGGGCAGCCCCAGCATTTT
CASSRTHRGLGQPQHF
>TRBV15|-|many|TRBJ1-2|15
TGTGCCACCAGCAGGATAGGACAGACCCTCTATGGCTACACCTTC
CATSRIGQTLYGYTF
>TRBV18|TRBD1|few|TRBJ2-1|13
TGTGCCAGCTCACCCTGGGACAGGGAAATCGAGTTCTTC
CASSPWDREIEFF
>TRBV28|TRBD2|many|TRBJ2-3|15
TGTGCCAGCAGTTTGGGACTAGCGAAAACAGATACGCAGTATTTT
CASSLGLAKTDTQYF
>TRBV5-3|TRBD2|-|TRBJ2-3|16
TGTGCCAGAAGGGACTCTAGCGGTCCTAGCACAGATACGCAGTATTTT
CARRDSSGPSTDTQYF
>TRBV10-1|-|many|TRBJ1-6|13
TGCGCCAGCAGGTCGGACTTGAATTCACCCCTCCACTTT
CASRSDLNSPLHF
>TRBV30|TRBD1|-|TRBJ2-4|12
TGTGCCTGGAGTATTCCCCGGACAGGGTACCACTTC
CAWSIPRTGYHF
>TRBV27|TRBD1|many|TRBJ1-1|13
TGTGCCAGCAGCTGGACAGGGAACACTGAAGCTTTCTTT
CASSWTGNTEAFF
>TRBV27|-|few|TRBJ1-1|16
TGTGCCAGCAGTTTATCCCCTTTTAGCCTCCGGGGTGAAGCTTTCTTT
CASSLSPFSLRGEAFF
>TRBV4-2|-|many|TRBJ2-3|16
TGTGCCAGCAGCCAAGAAATTGCTTATAGCACAGATACGCAGTATTTT
CASSQEIAYSTDTQYF
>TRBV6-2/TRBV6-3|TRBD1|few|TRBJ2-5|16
TGTGCCAGCAGTTACACAGGGACAGGGGGCGCGGAGACCCAGTACTTC
CASSYTGTGGAETQYF
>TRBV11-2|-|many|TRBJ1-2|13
TGTGCCAGCAGCTTAGGAAAGAAGGCCGCCTACACCTTC
CASSLGKKAAYTF
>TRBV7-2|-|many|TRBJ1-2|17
TGTGCCAGCCTAAAATCAAACCGGGACACCTTTACGGGTGGCTACACCTTC
CASLKSNRDTFTGGYTF
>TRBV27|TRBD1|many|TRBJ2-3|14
TGTGCCAGCAGTTCCTGGACAGGGACAGATACGCAGTATTTT
CASSSWTGTDTQYF
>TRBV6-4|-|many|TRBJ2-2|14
TGTGCCAGCAGTGAATCGGACAGCACCGGGGAGCTGTTTTTT
CASSESDSTGELFF
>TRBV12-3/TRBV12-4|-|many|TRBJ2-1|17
TGTGCCAGCAGTCCCCTGCGCCGGGTGAGCTCCTACAATGAGCAGTTCTTC
CASSPLRRVSSYNEQFF
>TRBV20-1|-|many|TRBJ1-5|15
TGCAGTGCCAATCCAACCGGGTCATCGGATCAGCCCCAGCATTTT
CSANPTGSSDQPQHF
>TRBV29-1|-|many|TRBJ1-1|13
TGCAGCGTTGAAGGTAGGGCGCGCACTGAAGCTTTCTTT
CSVEGRARTEAFF
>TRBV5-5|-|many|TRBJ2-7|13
TGTGCCAGCAGCATGAGACCATCCTACGAGCAGTACTTC
CASSMRPSYEQYF
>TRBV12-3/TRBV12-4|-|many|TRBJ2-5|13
TGTGCCAGCAGTCTGGAGGGTGGGGAGACCCAGTACTTC
CASSLEGGETQYF
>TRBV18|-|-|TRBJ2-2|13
TGTGCCAGCTCACCGGAGGGCTTCGGGGAGCTGTTTTTT
CASSPEGFGELFF
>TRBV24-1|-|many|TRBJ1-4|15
TGTGCCACCAGTGATTTTGAGGGGACCGATGAAAAACTGTTTTTT
CATSDFEGTDEKLFF
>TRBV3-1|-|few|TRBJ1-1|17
TGTGCCAGCAGCCAAGATCCCGCGACAGGACTGAACACTGAAGCTTTCTTT
CASSQDPATGLNTEAFF
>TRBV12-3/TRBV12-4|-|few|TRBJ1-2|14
TGTGCCAGCAGTTTAACGGTTACCCGCTATGGCTACACCTTC
CASSLTVTRYGYTF
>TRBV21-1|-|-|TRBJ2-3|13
TGTGCCAGCAGCAAAGCATCCCCAACAACGCAGTATTTT
CASSKASPTTQYF
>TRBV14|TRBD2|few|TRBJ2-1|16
TGTGCCAGCAGCCCGTCTCGCGGGAGGGCCTCCAATGAGCAGTTCTTC
CASSPSRGRASNEQFF
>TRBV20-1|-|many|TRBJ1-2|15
TGCAGTGCTATCCCGGGGGGGGGCGCAGACTATGGCTACACCTTC
CSAIPGGGADYGYTF